This T cell receptor (beta chain) derives from a study of CD4 T cell repertoires in COVID-19. For the study at large: Relabeled CFSE-low cells, IL-2-expanded for approximately eleven days, met spikes from other coronaviruses. Overall study findings and caveats: Between about 6.5 and 27% of SARS-CoV-2 clonotypes also appeared in SARS-CoV and/or HKU1 spike cultures. Several top expanded SARS-CoV-2-reactive clonotypes were shared by two or three memory subsets.

Sequencing used immunoSEQ multiplex PCR; TCRdb keeps in-frame clones, though not all of them. The sample has approximately 22,000 clones; around 86% are singletons. The memory T cells were sequenced right after ex vivo isolation, without culture. On this clone: Its antigen is undetermined.

The V and J ends lost 9 bases and 6 bases, in that order; junction bases with no gene match: 8. The CDR3 sequence is 15 residues long. The germline CDR1 and CDR2 sequences are SGDLS and YYNGEE. The sample consisted of central memory CD4+ T cells from blood, taken before the COVID-19 pandemic. The TCR originated in a human donor who had COVID-19. V usage is TRBV9 and J usage is TRBJ2-1; 14 nucleotides agree with TRBD2. The CDR3 coding sequence is TGTGCCACCGGGACTAGCGGGAGTTCTGTCAATGAGCAGTTCTTC. Its protein product is CATGTSGSSVNEQFF.